A single sample gave rise to the 14 T cell receptor beta chains below, sequenced in a study of T cell repertoires in cytomegalovirus infection. Their cognate antigens are unknown. TCRdb independently ran MiXCR on the reads; one entry per CDR3 protein. This table has 450,000 to 650,000 distinct CDR3 sequences, around 40% appearing once. The specimen was cultured PBMCs, collected from culture after CMV antigen stimulation. All receptors derive from a human donor in good health (CMV status not recorded). Some clones in this sample may be carry-over from other donors' samples.

This clonotype was detected only a few times. J is TRBJ2-3 and V is TRBV7-9, with TRBD2 matching 7 bases. This CDR3 is 15 amino acids long. The germline V gene has CDR1 SEHNR and CDR2 FQNEAQ (reference sequence). J was trimmed by 2 bases and V by 4 bases; bases with no gene match: 6. The CDR3 DNA reads TGTGCCAGCAGCTGGACACTAGCGTCCACAGATACGCAGTATTTT. Its translation: CASSWTLASTDTQYF.

The chain is built from TRBV5-6 and TRBJ2-5; 9 bases fit TRBD2. Losses at the gene ends were 5 bases for V and 4 bases for J; bases not matched to a gene: 6. The CDR3 runs 14 residues. Germline lookup yields CDR1 SGHDT and CDR2 YYEEEE. CDR3 protein: CASRGREGSETQYF. CDR3 DNA: TGTGCCAGCAGAGGGCGGGAGGGCTCAGAGACCCAGTACTTC.

This chain links TRBV12-3 or TRBV12-4 with TRBJ2-3; the D gene is possibly TRBD1 (5 bases). The CDR3 contains 16 residues. Trimming removed 3 bases at V and 0 bases at J, with 13 bases between. For the CDR3, the DNA is TGTGCCAGCAGTTTTGTTATAGGGGTTAGCACAGATACGCAGTATTTT. It codes for CASSFVIGVSTDTQYF.

The chain couples TRBV29-1 to TRBJ2-5; D is perhaps TRBD2 (6 bases). This CDR3 has 12 residues. V lost 4 bases to trimming and J lost 2 bases, with 8 bases between them. Germline V gives CDR1 SQVTM, CDR2 ANQGSEA. CDR3 nucleotides: TGCAGCGTTGGGAGGGCTCAAGAGACCCAGTACTTC. Residues: CSVGRAQETQYF.

The rearrangement links TRBV5-4 to TRBJ1-4; perhaps TRBD1 as D (5 bases). The CDR3 spans 15 residues. Per the germline V gene, CDR1 is SGHNT and CDR2 is YYREEE (reference sequence). V was pared by 4 bases and J by 6 bases, with 16 bases between. The CDR3 sequence: CASSRTQGEDEKLFF. As DNA, the CDR3 is TGTGCCAGCAGCCGAACCCAGGGAGAGGATGAAAAACTGTTTTTT. Supplemented by reference TRBV5-4 and TRBJ1-4, the full variable domain reads ETGVTQSPTHLIKTRGQQVTLRCSSQSGHNTVSWYQQALGQGPQFIFQYYREEENGRGNFPPRFSGLQFPNYSSELNVNALELDDSALYLCASSRTQGEDEKLFFGSGTQLSVL.

This clonotype turned up a few times. The chain links TRBV2 to TRBJ1-1; D unresolved. The CDR3 totals 12 residues. Germline CDR1 and CDR2: SNHLY and FYNNEI. V lost 4 bases, J lost 1 base, and 4 bases lay in between. The CDR3 bases are TGTGCCAGCAGTGCAGAGAACACTGAAGCTTTCTTT. Protein: CASSAENTEAFF.

The chain employs TRBV20-1 and TRBJ1-1; 8 bases are shared with TRBD1. The junction had 4 bases not matched to a gene; V was cut back by 8 bases and J by 5 bases. In germline, CDR1 is DFQATT, CDR2 SNEGSKA (reference sequence). The CDR3 has 11 amino acids. The CDR3 DNA reads as TGCAGTCCCAGACAGGGGACTGAAGCTTTCTTT. This encodes CSPRQGTEAFF.

The chain joins TRBV12-5 to TRBJ2-1; a weak D match, TRBD1 (5 bases). Trimming took off 6 bases at V and 10 bases at J, with 16 bases between the two ends. This CDR3 is 13 amino acids long. Germline V lookup: CDR1 LGHNT, CDR2 FRNRAP. As DNA, the CDR3 is TGTGCTAGTGGGGACGACAGTTCGGGCGAGCAGTTCTTC. This gives the protein CASGDDSSGEQFF.

This chain uses TRBV7-9 with TRBJ1-6; the D gene is possibly TRBD1 (5 bases). CDR1 and CDR2 from the germline V gene are SEHNR and FQNEAQ (reference sequence). CDR3 length equals 14 residues. Trimming pared 6 bases from V and 7 bases from J, leaving 13 bases between. The CDR3, as DNA: TGTGCCAGCAGTCATTCAGGGCCCAATTCACCCCTCCACTTT. Protein product: CASSHSGPNSPLHF.

The rearrangement joins TRBV20-1 to TRBJ1-3; 7 bases align to TRBD1. The CDR3 totals 19 residues. CDR1 is DFQATT and CDR2 is SNEGSKA in the germline V gene (reference sequence). Trimming took 0 bases from V and 0 from J; bases not matched to a gene: 14. In nucleotides, the CDR3 is TGCAGTGCTAGAGATCTCTTGGGTGAGGGGGCCCCCTCTGGAAACACCATATATTTT. It yields the protein CSARDLLGEGAPSGNTIYF.

The chain couples TRBV28 to TRBJ2-1; 7 nucleotides match TRBD1. This CDR3 is 14 amino acids long. The germline V gene has CDR1 MDHEN and CDR2 SYDVKM. With 11 bases clipped from V and 2 bases from J, the junction kept 9 bases outside the gene matches. CDR3 sequence reads: CAGKGANTYNEQFF. The CDR3, as DNA: TGTGCCGGCAAGGGGGCTAATACCTACAATGAGCAGTTCTTC.

This clonotype appeared many times. The chain carries TRBV12-3 or TRBV12-4 and TRBJ1-5; weak D call: TRBD1 (6 bases). The CDR3 has 13 residues. V was trimmed by 3 bases and J by 7 bases, leaving 10 bases between them. CDR3 nucleotides: TGTGCCAGCAGTTTCGGGGGCACGCAGCCCCAGCATTTT. Its translation: CASSFGGTQPQHF.

This clonotype has just a few counts. V usage is TRBV27 and J usage is TRBJ2-5, with a weak D call TRBD2 (5 bases). The CDR3 contains 14 residues. The V and J ends lost 5 bases and 3 bases respectively, with 13 bases between them. Germline V gives CDR1 MNHEY, CDR2 SMNVEV (reference sequence). CDR3 sequence reads: CASSTRTQKETQYF. CDR3 in DNA: TGTGCCAGCAGTACTAGGACTCAAAAAGAGACCCAGTACTTC.

This clonotype came up a few times. This sequence joins TRBV7-9 and TRBJ2-5; D possibly uses TRBD1 or TRBD2 (6 bases each). The germline CDR1 and CDR2 sequences are SEHNR and FQNEAQ (reference sequence). Trimming stripped 4 bases from V and 5 bases from J, with 17 bases between. The CDR3 has 15 residues. The CDR3 here is CASSSGGLRGETQYF. The CDR3, as DNA: TGTGCCAGCAGCTCCGGAGGACTAAGGGGGGAGACCCAGTACTTC.